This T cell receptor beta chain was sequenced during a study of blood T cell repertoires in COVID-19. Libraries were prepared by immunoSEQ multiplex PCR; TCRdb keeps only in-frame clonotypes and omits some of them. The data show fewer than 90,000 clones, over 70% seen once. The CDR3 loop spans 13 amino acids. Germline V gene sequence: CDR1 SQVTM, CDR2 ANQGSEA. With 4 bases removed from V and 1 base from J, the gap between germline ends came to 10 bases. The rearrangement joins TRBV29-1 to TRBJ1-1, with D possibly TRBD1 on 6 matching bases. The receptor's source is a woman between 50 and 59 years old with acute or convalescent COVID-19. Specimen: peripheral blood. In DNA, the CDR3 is TGCAGCGTTGCAGAGGGACAGAACACTGAAGCTTTCTTT. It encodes CSVAEGQNTEAFF. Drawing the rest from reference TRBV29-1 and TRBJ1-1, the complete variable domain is SAVISQKPSRDICQRGTSLTIQCQVDSQVTMMFWYRQQPGQSLTLIATANQGSEATYESGFVIDKFPISRPNLTFSTLTVSNMSPEDSSIYLCSVAEGQNTEAFFGQGTRLTVV.